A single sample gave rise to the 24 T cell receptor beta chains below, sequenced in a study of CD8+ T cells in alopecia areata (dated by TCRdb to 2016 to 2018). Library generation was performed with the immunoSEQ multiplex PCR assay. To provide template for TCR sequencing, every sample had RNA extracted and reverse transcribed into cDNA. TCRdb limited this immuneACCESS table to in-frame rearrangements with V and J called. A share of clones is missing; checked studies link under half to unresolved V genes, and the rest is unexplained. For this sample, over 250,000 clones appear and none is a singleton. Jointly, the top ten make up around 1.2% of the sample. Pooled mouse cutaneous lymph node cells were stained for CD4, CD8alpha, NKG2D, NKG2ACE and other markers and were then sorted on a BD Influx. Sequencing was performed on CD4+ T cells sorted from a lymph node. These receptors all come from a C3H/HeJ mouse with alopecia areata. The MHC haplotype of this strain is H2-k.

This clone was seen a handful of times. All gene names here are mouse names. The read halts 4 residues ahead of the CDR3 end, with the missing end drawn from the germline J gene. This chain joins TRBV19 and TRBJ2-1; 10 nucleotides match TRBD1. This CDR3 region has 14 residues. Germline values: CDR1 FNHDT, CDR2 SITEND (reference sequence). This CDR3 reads CASSIRDRGPEQFF. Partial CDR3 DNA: TGTGCCAGCAGTATCCGGGACAGGGGACCT.

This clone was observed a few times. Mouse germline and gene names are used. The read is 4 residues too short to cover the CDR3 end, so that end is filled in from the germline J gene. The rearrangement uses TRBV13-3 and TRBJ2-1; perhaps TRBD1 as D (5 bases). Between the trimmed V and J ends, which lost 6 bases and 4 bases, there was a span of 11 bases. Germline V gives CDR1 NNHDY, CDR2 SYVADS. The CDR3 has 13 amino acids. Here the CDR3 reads CASKTEKYAEQFF. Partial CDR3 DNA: TGTGCCAGCAAGACAGAAAAATATGCT.

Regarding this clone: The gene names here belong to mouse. This CDR3 is CAWSRPGTTNQDTQYF. The CDR3 DNA, read in part, is TGTGCCTGGAGTCGCCCCGGGACAACAAACCAAGAC. V and J are TRBV31 and TRBJ2-5; the D gene is possibly TRBD1 (6 bases). The read gets to within 4 residues of the CDR3 end, and the germline J gene fills in the rest. The V and J ends lost 1 base and 0 bases respectively, with 14 bases between them. The V gene's germline CDR1 is GKSSPN and CDR2 SITVG. The CDR3 contains 16 residues.

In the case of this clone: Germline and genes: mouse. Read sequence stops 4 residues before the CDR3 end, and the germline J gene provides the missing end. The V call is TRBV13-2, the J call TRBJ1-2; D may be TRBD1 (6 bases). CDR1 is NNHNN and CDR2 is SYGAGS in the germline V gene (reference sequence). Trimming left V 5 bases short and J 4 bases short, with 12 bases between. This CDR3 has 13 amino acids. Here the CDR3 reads CASGASGASDYTF. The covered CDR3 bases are TGTGCCAGCGGGGCATCAGGGGCCTCC.

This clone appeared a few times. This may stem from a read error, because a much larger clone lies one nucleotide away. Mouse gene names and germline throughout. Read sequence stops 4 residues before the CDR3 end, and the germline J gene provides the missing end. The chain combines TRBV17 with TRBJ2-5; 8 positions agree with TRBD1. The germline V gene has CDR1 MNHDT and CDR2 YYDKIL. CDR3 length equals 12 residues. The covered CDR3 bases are TGTGCTAGCAGTGACAGGGGAGAC. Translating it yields CASSDRGD. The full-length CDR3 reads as CASSDRGDTQYF.

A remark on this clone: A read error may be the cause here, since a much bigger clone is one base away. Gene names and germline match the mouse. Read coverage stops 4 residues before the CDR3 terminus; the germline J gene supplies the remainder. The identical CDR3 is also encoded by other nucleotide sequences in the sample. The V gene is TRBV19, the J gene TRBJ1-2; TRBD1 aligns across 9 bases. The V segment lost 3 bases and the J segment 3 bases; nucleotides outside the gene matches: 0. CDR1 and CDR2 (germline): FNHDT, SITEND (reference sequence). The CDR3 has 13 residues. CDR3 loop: CASSRTGDSDYTF. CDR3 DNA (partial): TGTGCCAGCAGTAGGACAGGGGACTCC.

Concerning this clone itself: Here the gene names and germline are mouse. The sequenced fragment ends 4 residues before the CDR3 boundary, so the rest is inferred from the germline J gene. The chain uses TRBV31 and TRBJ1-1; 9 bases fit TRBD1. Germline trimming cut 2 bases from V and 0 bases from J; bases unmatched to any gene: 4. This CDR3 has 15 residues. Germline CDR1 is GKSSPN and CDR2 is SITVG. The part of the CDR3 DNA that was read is TGTGCCTGGAGTTACAGGGGGCTTGCAAACACA. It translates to CAWSYRGLANT. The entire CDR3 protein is CAWSYRGLANTEVFF. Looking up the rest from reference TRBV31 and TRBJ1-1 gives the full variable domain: AQTIHQWPVAEIKAVGSPLSLGCTIKGKSSPNLYWYWQATGGTLQQLFYSITVGQVESVVQLNLSASRPKDDQFILSTEKLLLSHSGFYLCAWSYRGLANTEVFFGKGTRLTVV.

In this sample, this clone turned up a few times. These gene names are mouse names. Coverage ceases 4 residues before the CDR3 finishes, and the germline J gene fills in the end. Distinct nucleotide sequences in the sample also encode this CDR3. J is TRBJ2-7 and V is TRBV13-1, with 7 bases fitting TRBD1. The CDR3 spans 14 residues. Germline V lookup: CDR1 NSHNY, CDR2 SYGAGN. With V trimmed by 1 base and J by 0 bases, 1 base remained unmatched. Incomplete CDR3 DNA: TGTGCCAGCAGTGATAACAGGGGCTCCTAT. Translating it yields CASSDNRGSY. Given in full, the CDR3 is CASSDNRGSYEQYF.

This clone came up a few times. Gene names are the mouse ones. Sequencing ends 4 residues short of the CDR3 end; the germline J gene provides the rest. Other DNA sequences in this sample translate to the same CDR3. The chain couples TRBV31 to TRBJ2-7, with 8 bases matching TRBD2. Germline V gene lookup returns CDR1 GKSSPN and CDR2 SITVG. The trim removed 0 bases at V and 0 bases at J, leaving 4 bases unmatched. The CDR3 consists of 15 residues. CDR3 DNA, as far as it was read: TGTGCCTGGAGTCTTCGGACTGGGAGCTCCTAT. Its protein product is CAWSLRTGSSY. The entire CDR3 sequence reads CAWSLRTGSSYEQYF.

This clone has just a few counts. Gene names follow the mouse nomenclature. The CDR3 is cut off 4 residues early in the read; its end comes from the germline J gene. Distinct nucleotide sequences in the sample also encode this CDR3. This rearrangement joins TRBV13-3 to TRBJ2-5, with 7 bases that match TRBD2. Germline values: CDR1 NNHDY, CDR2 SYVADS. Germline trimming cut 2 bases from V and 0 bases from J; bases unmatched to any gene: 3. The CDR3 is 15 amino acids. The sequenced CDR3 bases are TGTGCCAGCAGTGACCGGGGGGGGAACCAAGAC. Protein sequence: CASSDRGGNQD. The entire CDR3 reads CASSDRGGNQDTQYF.

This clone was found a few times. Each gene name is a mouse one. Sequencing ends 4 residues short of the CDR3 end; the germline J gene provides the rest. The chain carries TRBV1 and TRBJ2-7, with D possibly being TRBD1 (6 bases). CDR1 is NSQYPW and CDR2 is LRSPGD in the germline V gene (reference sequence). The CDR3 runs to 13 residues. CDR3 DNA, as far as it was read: TGCACCTGCAGTGCAGATAAGGGGGAT. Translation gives CTCSADKGD. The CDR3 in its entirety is CTCSADKGDEQYF.

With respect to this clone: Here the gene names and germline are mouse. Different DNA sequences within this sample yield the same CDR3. The sequenced CDR3 bases are TGTGCCAGCAGTATACAGGGAGCAAACACA. It specifies CASSIQGANT. In full, the CDR3 reads CASSIQGANTEVFF. The chain employs TRBV19 and TRBJ1-1; maybe TRBD1 (5 bases). The read halts 4 residues ahead of the CDR3 end, with the missing end drawn from the germline J gene. V lost 1 base and J 0 bases, leaving 7 bases between the germline ends. The CDR3 is 14 residues long. In germline, CDR1 is FNHDT, CDR2 SITEND (reference sequence).

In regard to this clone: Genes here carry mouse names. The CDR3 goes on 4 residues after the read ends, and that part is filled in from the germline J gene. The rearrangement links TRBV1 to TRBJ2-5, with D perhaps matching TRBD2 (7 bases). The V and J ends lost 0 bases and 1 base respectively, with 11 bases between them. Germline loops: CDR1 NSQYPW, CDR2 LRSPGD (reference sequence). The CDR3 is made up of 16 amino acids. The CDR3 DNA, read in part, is TGCACCTGCAGTGCAGAAAGGGGGGCTTACCAAGAC. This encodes CTCSAERGAYQD. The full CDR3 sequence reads CTCSAERGAYQDTQYF.

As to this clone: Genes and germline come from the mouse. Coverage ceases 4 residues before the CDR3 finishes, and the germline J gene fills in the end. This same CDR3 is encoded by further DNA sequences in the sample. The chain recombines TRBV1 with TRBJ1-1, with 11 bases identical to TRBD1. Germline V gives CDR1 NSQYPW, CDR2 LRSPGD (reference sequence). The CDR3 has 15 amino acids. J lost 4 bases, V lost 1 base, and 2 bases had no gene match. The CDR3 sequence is CTCSAAGTGGTEVFF. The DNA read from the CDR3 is TGCACCTGCAGTGCAGCCGGGACAGGGGGCACA.

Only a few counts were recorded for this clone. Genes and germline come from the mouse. CDR3 DNA, as far as it was read: TGTGCTAGCGGCCGGGACAGGGGCTATGCT. Amino acid sequence: CASGRDRGYA. The whole CDR3 reads CASGRDRGYAEQFF. The chain combines TRBV17 with TRBJ2-1; 10 nucleotides match TRBD1. The read ends 4 residues shy of where the CDR3 ends; the end is completed using the germline J gene. The junction had 4 bases not matched to a gene; V was cut back by 8 bases and J by 3 bases. CDR3 length: 14 residues. Germline V gene sequence: CDR1 MNHDT, CDR2 YYDKIL.

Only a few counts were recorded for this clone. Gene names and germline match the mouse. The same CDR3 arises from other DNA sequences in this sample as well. This chain's CDR3 is CASSETGGGYEQYF. The sequenced CDR3 bases are TGTGCCAGCAGTGAAACAGGGGGGGGGTAT. The chain carries TRBV13-1 and TRBJ2-7, with D possibly TRBD1 on 8 matching bases. The CDR3 goes on 4 residues after the read ends, and that part is filled in from the germline J gene. The germline gives CDR1 NSHNY, CDR2 SYGAGN. CDR3 size: 14 residues.

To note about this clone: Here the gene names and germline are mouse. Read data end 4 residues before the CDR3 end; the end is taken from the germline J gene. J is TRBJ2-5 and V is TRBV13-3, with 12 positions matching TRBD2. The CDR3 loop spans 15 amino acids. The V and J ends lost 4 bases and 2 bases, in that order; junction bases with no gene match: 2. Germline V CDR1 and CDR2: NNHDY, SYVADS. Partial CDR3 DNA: TGTGCCAGCAGTCTGGACTGGGGGGGCCAAGAC. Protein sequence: CASSLDWGGQD. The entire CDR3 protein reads CASSLDWGGQDTQYF.

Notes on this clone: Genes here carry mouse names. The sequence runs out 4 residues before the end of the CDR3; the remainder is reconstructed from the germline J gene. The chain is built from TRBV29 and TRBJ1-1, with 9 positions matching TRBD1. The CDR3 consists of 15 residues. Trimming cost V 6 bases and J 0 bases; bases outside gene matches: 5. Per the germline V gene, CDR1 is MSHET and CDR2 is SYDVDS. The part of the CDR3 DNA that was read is TGTGCTAGCAGCCCTCGACAGGGGGCAAACACA. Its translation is CASSPRQGANT. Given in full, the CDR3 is CASSPRQGANTEVFF. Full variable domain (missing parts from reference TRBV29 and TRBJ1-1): DMKVTQMPRYLIKRMGENVLLECGQDMSHETMYWYRQDPGLGLQLIYISYDVDSNSEGDIPKGYRVSRKKREHFSLILDSAKTNQTSVYFCASSPRQGANTEVFFGKGTRLTVV.

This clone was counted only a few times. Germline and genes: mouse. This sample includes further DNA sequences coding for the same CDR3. The CDR3 reads CASSIRGANTGQLYF. Partial CDR3 DNA: TGTGCCAGCAGTATCAGGGGGGCAAACACCGGG. V and J are TRBV19 and TRBJ2-2, with D possibly TRBD1 on 7 matching bases. The read finishes 4 residues shy of the CDR3 end, and the germline J gene is used to complete it. CDR1 and CDR2 from the germline V gene are FNHDT and SITEND (reference sequence). The CDR3 contains 15 residues. Trimming cost V 2 bases and J 0 bases, with 8 bases left between them.

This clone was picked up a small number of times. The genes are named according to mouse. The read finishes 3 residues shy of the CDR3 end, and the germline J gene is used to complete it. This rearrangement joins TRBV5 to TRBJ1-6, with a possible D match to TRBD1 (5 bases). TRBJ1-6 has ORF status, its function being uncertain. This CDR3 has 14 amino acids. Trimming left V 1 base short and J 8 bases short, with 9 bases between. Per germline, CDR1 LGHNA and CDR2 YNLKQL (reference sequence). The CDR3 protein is CASSQGQPDSPLYF. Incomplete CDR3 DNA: TGTGCCAGCAGCCAAGGACAGCCTGATTCGCCC.

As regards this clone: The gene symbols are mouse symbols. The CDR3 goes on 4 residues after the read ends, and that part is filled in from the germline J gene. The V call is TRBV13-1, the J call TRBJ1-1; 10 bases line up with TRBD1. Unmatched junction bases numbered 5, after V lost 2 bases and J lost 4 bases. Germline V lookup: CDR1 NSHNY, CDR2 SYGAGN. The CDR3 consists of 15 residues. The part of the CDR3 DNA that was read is TGTGCCAGCAGTGAGGTCCGGGACAGGGGCACA. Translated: CASSEVRDRGT. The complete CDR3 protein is CASSEVRDRGTEVFF.

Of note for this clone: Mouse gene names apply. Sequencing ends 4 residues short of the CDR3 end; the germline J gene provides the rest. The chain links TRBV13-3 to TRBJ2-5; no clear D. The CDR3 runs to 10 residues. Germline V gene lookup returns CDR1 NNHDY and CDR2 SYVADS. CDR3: CASREDTQYF. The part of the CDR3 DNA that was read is TGTGCCAGCAGAGAAGAC.

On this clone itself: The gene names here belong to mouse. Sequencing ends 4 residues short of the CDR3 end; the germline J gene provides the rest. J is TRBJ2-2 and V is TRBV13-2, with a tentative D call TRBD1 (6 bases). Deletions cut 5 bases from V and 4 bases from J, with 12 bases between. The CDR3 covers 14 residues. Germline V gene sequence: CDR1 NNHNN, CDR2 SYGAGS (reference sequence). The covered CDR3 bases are TGTGCCAGCGGAGCAGGGGCGGGCACCGGG. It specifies CASGAGAGTG. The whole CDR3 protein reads CASGAGAGTGQLYF.

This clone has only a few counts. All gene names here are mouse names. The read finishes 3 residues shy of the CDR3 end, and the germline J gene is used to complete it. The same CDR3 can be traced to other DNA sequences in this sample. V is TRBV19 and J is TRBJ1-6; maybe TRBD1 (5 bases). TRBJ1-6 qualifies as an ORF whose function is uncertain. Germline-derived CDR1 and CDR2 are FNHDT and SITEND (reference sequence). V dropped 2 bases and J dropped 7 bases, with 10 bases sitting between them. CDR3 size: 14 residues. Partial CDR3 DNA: TGTGCCAGCAGTATTGCGGGGGGGAATTCGCCC. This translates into CASSIAGGNSP. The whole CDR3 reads CASSIAGGNSPLYF.